One sample yielded the 5 T cell receptor beta chains listed below, sequenced in a study of identical twins. TCRdb re-called the 5' RACE reads with MiXCR, one entry per CDR3 protein. In the table there are roughly 720,000 distinct CDR3 sequences, about 20% of which are singletons. These data were also reused for a study on T cells expressing NK-cell markers.

The sample consisted of PBMCs. These receptors were taken from a woman aged 18-29 years in good health.

The V gene is TRBV11-2, the J gene TRBJ1-1, with D unclear. Germline V gives CDR1 SGHAT, CDR2 FQNNGV. The CDR3 runs 18 residues. Trimming took off 2 bases at V and 0 bases at J, with 19 bases between the two ends. The CDR3 loop reads CASSLSEGAGSMNTEAFF. As DNA, the CDR3 is TGTGCCAGCAGCTTAAGTGAGGGAGCAGGCTCCATGAACACTGAAGCTTTCTTT.

This clonotype was counted between two and nine times. The V and J genes are TRBV20-1 and TRBJ1-1; TRBD1 agrees at 7 bases. Germline V CDR1 and CDR2: DFQATT, SNEGSKA (reference sequence). The length of the CDR3 is 14 residues. J lost 1 base, V lost 6 bases, and 8 bases had no gene match. This CDR3 reads CSAPRDSPNTEAFF. CDR3 nucleotides: TGCAGTGCACCCCGGGACAGCCCGAACACTGAAGCTTTCTTT.

J is TRBJ2-3 and V is TRBV19; no firm D call. Trimming removed 1 base at V and 4 bases at J, with 6 bases between. CDR1 is LNHDA, CDR2 SQIVND, per germline (reference sequence). The CDR3 is 13 residues long. The chain's CDR3 is CASSIARADTQYF. In DNA form, the CDR3 reads TGTGCCAGTAGTATAGCCCGAGCAGATACGCAGTATTTT.

The chain recombines TRBV11-2 with TRBJ2-7, with D perhaps matching TRBD1 or TRBD2 (7 bases each). The germline V and J ends were trimmed by 4 bases and 4 bases, with 17 bases remaining between them. In germline, CDR1 is SGHAT, CDR2 FQNNGV. The CDR3 contains 15 residues. Here the CDR3 DNA reads TGTGCCAGCAGCTGGACCAGTCAGGGGGGGTACGAGCAGTACTTC. Protein: CASSWTSQGGYEQYF.

This chain uses TRBV3-1 with TRBJ2-7, with a possible D match to TRBD2 (6 bases). CDR1 and CDR2 from the germline V gene are LGHDT and YNNKEL (reference sequence). The CDR3 length is 16 residues. V shed 0 bases and J shed 2 bases, with 14 bases lying between them. The CDR3 loop reads CASSQDIIWGAYEQYF. As DNA, the CDR3 is TGTGCCAGCAGCCAAGACATTATTTGGGGGGCCTACGAGCAGTACTTC.